The clone carrying this T cell receptor (beta chain) was counted a few times. This entry belongs to a study of memory CD4+ T cells and cytomegalovirus serostatus. The sort gate was single viable CD3+CD4+CD8-CD45RO+ cells for memory CD4+ T cells. Germline CDR1 and CDR2: MNHNS and SASEGT. Losses at the gene ends were 11 bases for V and 5 bases for J; bases not matched to a gene: 11. CDR3 length: 13 amino acids. The protocol was immunoSEQ multiplex PCR, while the TCRdb copy is restricted to in-frame clones and leaves out a portion. The profile shows under 80,000 clones, roughly four fifths of them singletons.

Material for sequencing was memory CD4+ T cells from blood. The chain has TRBV6-1 and TRBJ1-2, with 7 bases identical to TRBD1. The receptor comes from an adult in good health and CMV-seronegative. DNA of the CDR3: TGTGCCCCTACCCGGGACAGCTCTTATGGCTACACCTTC. Translation gives CAPTRDSSYGYTF.